This entry is about one T cell receptor beta chain. This CDR3 spans 15 amino acids. With 5 bases clipped from V and 8 bases from J, the junction kept 9 bases outside the gene matches. Germline assignment: CDR1 SGHTA and CDR2 FQGNSA. The record originates from a study of OX40 agonist ivuxolimab in advanced cancers. The method was immunoSEQ multiplex PCR; TCRdb's version includes in-frame clones alone and lacks a portion of them. Seen here are tens of thousands of clones, roughly 84% observed once, and the top ten hold around 0.73%. This TCR came from an adult with an advanced solid tumor such as melanoma, head and neck, liver or kidney cancer. This chain joins TRBV7-2 and TRBJ1-2, with 12 bases that match TRBD1. This specimen was CD4+ or CD8+ T cells sorted from blood, taken in a trial of the OX40 agonist ivuxolimab. In DNA, the CDR3 is TGTGCCAGCAGCCCCTTCGGGACAGGGGGCCACGGCTACACCTTC. It translates to CASSPFGTGGHGYTF.